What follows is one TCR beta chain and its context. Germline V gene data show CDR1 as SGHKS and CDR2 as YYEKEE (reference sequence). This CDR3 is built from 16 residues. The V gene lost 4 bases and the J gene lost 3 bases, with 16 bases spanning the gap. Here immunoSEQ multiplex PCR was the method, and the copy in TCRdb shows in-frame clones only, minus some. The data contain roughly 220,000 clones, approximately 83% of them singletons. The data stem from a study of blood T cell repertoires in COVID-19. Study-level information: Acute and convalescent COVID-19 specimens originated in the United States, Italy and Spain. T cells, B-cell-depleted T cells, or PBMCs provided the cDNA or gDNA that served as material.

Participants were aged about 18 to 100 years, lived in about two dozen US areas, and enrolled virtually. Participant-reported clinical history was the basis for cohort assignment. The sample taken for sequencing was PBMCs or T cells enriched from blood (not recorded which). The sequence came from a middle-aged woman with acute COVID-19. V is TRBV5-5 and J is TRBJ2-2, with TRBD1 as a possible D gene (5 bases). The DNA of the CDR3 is TGTGCCAGCAGCCTCATCAGGGTAGGCTACACCGGGGAGCTGTTTTTT. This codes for CASSLIRVGYTGELFF. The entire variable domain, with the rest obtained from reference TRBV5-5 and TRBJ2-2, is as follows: DAGVTQSPTHLIKTRGQQVTLRCSPISGHKSVSWYQQVLGQGPQFIFQYYEKEERGRGNFPDRFSARQFPNYSSELNVNALLLGDSALYLCASSLIRVGYTGELFFGEGSRLTVL.